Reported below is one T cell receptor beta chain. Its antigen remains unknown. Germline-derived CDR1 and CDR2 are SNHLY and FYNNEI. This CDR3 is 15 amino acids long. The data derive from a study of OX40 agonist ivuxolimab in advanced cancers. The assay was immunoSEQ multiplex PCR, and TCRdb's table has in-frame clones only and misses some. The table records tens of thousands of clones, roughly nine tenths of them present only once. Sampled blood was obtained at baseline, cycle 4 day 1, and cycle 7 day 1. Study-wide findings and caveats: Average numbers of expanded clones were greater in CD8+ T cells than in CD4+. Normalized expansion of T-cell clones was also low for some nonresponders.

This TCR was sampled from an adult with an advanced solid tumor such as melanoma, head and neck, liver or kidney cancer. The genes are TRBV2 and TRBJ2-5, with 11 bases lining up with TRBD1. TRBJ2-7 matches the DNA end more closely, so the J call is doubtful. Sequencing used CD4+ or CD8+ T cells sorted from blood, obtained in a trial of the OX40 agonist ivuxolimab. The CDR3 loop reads CASNRDRGISYEQYF. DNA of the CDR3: TGTGCCAGCAATCGGGACAGGGGGATTTCCTACGAGCAGTACTTC.